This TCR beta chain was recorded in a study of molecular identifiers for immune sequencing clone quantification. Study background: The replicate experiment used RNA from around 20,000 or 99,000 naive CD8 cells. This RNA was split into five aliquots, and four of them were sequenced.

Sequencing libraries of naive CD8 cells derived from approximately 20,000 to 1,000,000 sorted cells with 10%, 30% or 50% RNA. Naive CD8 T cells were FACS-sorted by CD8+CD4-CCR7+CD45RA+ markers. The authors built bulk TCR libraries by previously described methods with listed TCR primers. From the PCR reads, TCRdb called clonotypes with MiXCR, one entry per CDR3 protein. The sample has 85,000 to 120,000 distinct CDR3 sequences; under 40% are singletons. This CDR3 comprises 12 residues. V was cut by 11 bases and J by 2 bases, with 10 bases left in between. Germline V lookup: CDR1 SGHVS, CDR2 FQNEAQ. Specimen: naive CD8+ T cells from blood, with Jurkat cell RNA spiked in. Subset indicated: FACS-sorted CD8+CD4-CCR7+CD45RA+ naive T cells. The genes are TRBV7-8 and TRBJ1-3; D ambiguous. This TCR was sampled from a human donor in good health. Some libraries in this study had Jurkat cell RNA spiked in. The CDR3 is CASRATGNTIYF. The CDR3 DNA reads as TGTGCCTCGAGGGCGACTGGAAACACCATATATTTT.